This TCR beta chain was sequenced in a study of cytomegalovirus exposure and HLA in healthy donors. This clone was counted only a few times. Vbeta (60) and Jbeta (13) primers were used in the PCR. Profiled with immunoSEQ multiplex PCR; TCRdb holds only in-frame clones, not every one. The data hold some 150,000 clones, with around 79% observed a single time. Between the trimmed V and J ends, which lost 7 bases and 4 bases, there was a span of 13 bases. Per the germline V gene, CDR1 is MDHEN and CDR2 is SYDVKM. The CDR3 length is 13 residues. The V call is TRBV28, the J call TRBJ1-2; D might be TRBD1 (5 bases). The clonotype comes from a human donor in good health. The specimen was PBMCs. This CDR3 is CASKLGGGYGYTF. In nucleotides, the CDR3 is TGTGCCAGCAAGTTGGGGGGGGGCTATGGCTACACCTTC.